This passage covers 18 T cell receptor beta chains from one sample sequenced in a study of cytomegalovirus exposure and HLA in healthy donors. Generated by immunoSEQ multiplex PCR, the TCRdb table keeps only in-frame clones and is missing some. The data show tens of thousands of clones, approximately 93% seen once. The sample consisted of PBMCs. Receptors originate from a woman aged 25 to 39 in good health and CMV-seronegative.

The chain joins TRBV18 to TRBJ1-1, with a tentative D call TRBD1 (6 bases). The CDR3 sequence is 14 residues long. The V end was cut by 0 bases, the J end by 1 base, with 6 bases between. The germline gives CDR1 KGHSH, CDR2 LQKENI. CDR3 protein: CASSPPGANTEAFF. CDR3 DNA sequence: TGTGCCAGCTCACCACCGGGGGCGAACACTGAAGCTTTCTTT.

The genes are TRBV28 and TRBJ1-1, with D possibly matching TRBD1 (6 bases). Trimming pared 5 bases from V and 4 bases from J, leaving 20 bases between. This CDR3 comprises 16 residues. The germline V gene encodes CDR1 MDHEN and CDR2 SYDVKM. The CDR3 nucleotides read TGTGCCAGCAGTCCGACTTACGACAGGCGAGTCACTGAAGCTTTCTTT. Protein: CASSPTYDRRVTEAFF.

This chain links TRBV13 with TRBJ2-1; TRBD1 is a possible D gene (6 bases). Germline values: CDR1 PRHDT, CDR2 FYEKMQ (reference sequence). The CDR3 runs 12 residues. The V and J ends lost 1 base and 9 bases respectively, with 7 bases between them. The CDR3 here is CASSLEGGEQFF. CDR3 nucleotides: TGTGCCAGCAGCTTAGAAGGGGGTGAGCAGTTCTTC. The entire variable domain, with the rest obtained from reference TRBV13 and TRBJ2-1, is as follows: AAGVIQSPRHLIKEKRETATLKCYPIPRHDTVYWYQQGPGQDPQFLISFYEKMQSDKGSIPDRFSAQQFSDYHSELNMSSLELGDSALYFCASSLEGGEQFFGPGTRLTVL.

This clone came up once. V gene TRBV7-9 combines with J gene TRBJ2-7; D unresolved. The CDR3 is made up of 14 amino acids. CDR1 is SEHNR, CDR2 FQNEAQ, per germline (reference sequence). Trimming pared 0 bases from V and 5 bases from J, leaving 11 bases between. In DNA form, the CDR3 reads TGTGCCAGCAGCTTAGCGTTAGTTTTGCACGAGCAGTACTTC. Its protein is CASSLALVLHEQYF.

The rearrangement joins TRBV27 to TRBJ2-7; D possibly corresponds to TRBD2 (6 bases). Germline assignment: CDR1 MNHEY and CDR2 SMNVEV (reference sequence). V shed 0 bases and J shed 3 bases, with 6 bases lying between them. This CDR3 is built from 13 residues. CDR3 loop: CASSLSGGYEQYF. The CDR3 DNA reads TGTGCCAGCAGTTTATCCGGGGGCTACGAGCAGTACTTC.

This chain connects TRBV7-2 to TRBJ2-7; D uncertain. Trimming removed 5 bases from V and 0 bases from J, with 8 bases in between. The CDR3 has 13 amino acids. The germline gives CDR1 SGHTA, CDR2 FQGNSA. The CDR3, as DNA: TGTGCCAGCAGCACCACATCCTCCTACGAGCAGTACTTC. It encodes CASSTTSSYEQYF. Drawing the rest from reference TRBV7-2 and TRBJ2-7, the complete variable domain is GAGVSQSPSNKVTEKGKDVELRCDPISGHTALYWYRQSLGQGLEFLIYFQGNSAPDKSGLPSDRFSAERTGGSVSTLTIQRTQQEDSAVYLCASSTTSSYEQYFGPGTRLTVT.

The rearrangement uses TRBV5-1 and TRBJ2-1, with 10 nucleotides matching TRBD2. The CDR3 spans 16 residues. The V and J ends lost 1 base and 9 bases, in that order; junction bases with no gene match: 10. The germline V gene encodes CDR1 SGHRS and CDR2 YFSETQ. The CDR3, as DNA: TGCGCCAGCAGCTTGTTGGCTAGCGGGAGTGGGGGTGAGCAGTTCTTC. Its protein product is CASSLLASGSGGEQFF.

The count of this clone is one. CDR3 nucleotide sequence: TGTGCCATCAGCCAGAAACCGGGACACGGAATCGAAAAACTGTTTTTT. It codes for CAISQKPGHGIEKLFF. The chain is built from TRBV10-3 and TRBJ1-4, with D perhaps TRBD1 (6 bases). The CDR3 loop spans 16 amino acids. Germline V gene sequence: CDR1 ENHRY, CDR2 SYGVKD. Trimming took 6 bases from V and 8 from J, leaving 22 bases between them.

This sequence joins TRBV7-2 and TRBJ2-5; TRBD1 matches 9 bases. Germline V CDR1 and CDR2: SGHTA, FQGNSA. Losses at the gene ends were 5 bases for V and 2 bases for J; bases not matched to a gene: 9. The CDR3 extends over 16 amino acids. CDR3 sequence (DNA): TGTGCCAGCAGCCGGGGCCGGGACAGGGCACAAGAGACCCAGTACTTC. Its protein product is CASSRGRDRAQETQYF.

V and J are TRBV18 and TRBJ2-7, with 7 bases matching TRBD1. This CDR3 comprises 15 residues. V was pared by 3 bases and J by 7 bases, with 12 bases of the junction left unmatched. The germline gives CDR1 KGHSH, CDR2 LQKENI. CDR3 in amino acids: CASSPPNRQGQEQYF. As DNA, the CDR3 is TGTGCCAGCTCACCTCCCAATAGACAGGGTCAAGAGCAGTACTTC.

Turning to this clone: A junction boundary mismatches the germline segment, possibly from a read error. The DNA for the CDR3 is TGTGCCAGCAGCGAAGCGGACAGCTACTCTGGAAACACCATATATTTT. Translating it yields CASSEADSYSGNTIYF. This chain connects TRBV6-1 to TRBJ1-3; D might be TRBD1 (6 bases). This CDR3 is 16 amino acids long. Germline lookup yields CDR1 MNHNS and CDR2 SASEGT.

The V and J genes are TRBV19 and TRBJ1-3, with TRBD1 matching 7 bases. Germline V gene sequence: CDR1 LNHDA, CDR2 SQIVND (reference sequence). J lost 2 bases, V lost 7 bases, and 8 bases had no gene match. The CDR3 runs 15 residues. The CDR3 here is CASNPQGGPGNTIYF. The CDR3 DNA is TGTGCCAGTAATCCTCAGGGGGGACCTGGAAACACCATATATTTT.

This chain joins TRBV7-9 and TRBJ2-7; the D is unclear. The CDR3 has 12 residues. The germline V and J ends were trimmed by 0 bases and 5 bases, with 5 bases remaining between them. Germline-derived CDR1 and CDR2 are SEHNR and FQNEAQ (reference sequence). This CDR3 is CASSLARNEQYF. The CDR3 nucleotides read TGTGCCAGCAGCTTAGCGAGGAACGAGCAGTACTTC. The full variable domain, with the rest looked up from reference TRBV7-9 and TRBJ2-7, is DTGVSQNPRHKITKRGQNVTFRCDPISEHNRLYWYRQTLGQGPEFLTYFQNEAQLEKSRLLSDRFSAERPKGSFSTLEIQRTEQGDSAMYLCASSLARNEQYFGPGTRLTVT.

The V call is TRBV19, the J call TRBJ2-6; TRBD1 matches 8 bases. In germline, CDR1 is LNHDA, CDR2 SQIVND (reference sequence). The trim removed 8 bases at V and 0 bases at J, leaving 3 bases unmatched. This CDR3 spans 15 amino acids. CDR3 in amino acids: CASGTGLSGANVLTF. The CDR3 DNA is TGTGCCAGTGGGACAGGTCTCTCTGGGGCCAACGTCCTGACTTTC.

The CDR3 DNA follows: TGTGCCAGCAGTTCGGGGGTCGGGAGCAATCAGCCCCAGCATTTT. Encoded protein: CASSSGVGSNQPQHF. V usage is TRBV27 and J usage is TRBJ1-5; D is possibly TRBD1 (5 bases). The germline V gene encodes CDR1 MNHEY and CDR2 SMNVEV (reference sequence). The V end lost 4 bases, the J end lost 1 base, and 11 bases lay between the germline ends. The CDR3 has 15 amino acids.

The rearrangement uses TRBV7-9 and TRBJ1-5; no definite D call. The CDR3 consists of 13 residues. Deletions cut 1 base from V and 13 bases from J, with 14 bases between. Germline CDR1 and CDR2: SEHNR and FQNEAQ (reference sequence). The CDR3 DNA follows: TGTGCCAGCAGCTTAGAAAAACCGATGACTCAGCATTTT. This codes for CASSLEKPMTQHF.

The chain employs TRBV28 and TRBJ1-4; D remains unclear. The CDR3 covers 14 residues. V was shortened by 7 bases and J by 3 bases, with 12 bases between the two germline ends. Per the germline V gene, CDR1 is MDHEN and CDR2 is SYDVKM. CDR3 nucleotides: TGTGCCAGCACTCAATCAGTGGCTAATGAAAAACTGTTTTTT. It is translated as CASTQSVANEKLFF.

DNA of the CDR3: TGCGCCAGCAGTGGGGGGGCAACGAACACTGAAGCTTTCTTT. Its protein is CASSGGATNTEAFF. This chain joins TRBV5-1 and TRBJ1-1; a weak D match, TRBD1 (6 bases). Germline V gene lookup returns CDR1 SGHRS and CDR2 YFSETQ. The CDR3 extends over 14 amino acids. Trimming pared 5 bases from V and 1 base from J, leaving 12 bases between.